This T cell receptor beta chain was recovered during a study of cytomegalovirus exposure and HLA in healthy donors. In the study overall: Unique TCRs numbering about 87 million, obtained from HLA-typed donors, made up an early data release. The study, taken as a whole, reports: Common viral pathogens seemed, in a later analysis, to connect with several of the most significant clusters. The records held CMV serostatus as the only immune exposure information.

Vbeta (60) and Jbeta (13) primers were used in the PCR. Original data processing: About 80 million unique TCR beta chains, about 11 million of them shared, were counted by a later analysis. The data were produced by immunoSEQ multiplex PCR, yet TCRdb's version contains in-frame clones alone and is incomplete. That table is the source of V, J and clone size, and D and trimming were worked out from the DNA. The sample's table shows around 160,000 clones. This CDR3 is 14 amino acids long. The ends were cut back, 3 bases at V and 1 base at J, with 10 bases in the middle. In germline, CDR1 is SQVTM, CDR2 ANQGSEA. About this clone itself: Its specificity is unknown.

The chain couples TRBV29-1 to TRBJ2-1; possibly TRBD2 for D (6 bases). What was sequenced was PBMCs. The sequence was collected from a woman aged 45-65 years in good health and CMV-seronegative. This CDR3 reads CSVDILASYNEQFF. The CDR3 DNA follows: TGCAGCGTTGATATCCTAGCGTCCTACAATGAGCAGTTCTTC.